The rows below give T cell receptor beta chains drawn from one sample of a study of cytomegalovirus exposure and HLA in healthy donors. TCRdb's table, derived via immunoSEQ multiplex PCR, lists solely in-frame clones and lacks some. This sample has about 140,000 clones, with about 77% found just once. Source material: PBMCs. These receptors all stem from a female donor in good health and CMV-seronegative. Both conserved end residues are part of each CDR3. The D gene is left open where the match is weak. Expanded clones are given a class, and other clones once, few, many or no size at all.

>NA|TRBJ1-1|TRBV5-4|few
CASSDIRTVLTSAFF
TGTGCCAGCAGCGATATACGGACAGTCTTAACGTCAGCTTTCTTT
>NA|TRBJ2-5|TRBV18|NA
CASSPPGQGQETQYF
TGTGCCAGCTCACCACCGGGGCAGGGGCAAGAGACCCAGTACTTC
>TRBD2|TRBJ2-5|TRBV5-1|NA
CASSLVGLAEGETQYF
TGCGCCAGCAGCTTGGTAGGTCTAGCGGAAGGAGAGACCCAGTACTTC
>NA|TRBJ1-1|TRBV5-1|NA
CASSLLRGRMNTEAFF
TGCGCCAGCAGCTTGCTGCGGGGGCGCATGAACACTGAAGCTTTCTTT
>TRBD1|TRBJ2-7|TRBV2|few
CASSELGTEPYEQYF
TGTGCCAGCAGTGAGCTGGGGACAGAACCGTACGAGCAGTACTTC
>NA|TRBJ2-7|TRBV29-1|NA
CSVDRVSGYEQYF
TGCAGCGTTGACAGGGTGTCAGGTTACGAGCAGTACTTC
>NA|TRBJ2-7|TRBV5-1|NA
CASSLNTYEQYF
TGCGCCAGCAGCTTGAATACCTACGAGCAGTACTTC
>NA|TRBJ2-1|TRBV7-9|once
CSSSLDFLGQFF
TGTTCCAGCAGCCTAGACTTCCTTGGGCAGTTCTTC
>TRBD1|TRBJ2-7|TRBV5-4|NA
CASSPTGTGGDEQYF
TGTGCCAGCAGCCCAACGGGGACAGGGGGCGACGAGCAGTACTTC
>TRBD1|TRBJ2-7|TRBV7-6|NA
CASSLGTGANEQYF
TGTGCCAGCAGCTTAGGAACAGGGGCCAACGAGCAGTACTTC
>NA|TRBJ1-1|TRBV18|NA
CASSPPGINTEAFF
TGTGCCAGCTCACCCCCAGGGATAAACACTGAAGCTTTCTTT
>TRBD1|TRBJ2-7|TRBV28|NA
CASTTGGRYEQYF
TGTGCCAGCACTACAGGGGGCAGGTACGAGCAGTACTTC
>NA|TRBJ2-7|TRBV12-5|NA
CASGTERRSPYEQYF
TGTGCTAGTGGAACCGAGAGGAGGTCCCCATACGAGCAGTACTTC
>NA|TRBJ1-5|TRBV28|NA
CASTGGGDQPQHF
TGTGCCAGCACAGGCGGGGGTGATCAGCCCCAGCATTTT
>TRBD2|TRBJ2-3|TRBV7-8|NA
CASSRSRTSGMGDTQYF
TGTGCCAGCAGCCGAAGTCGTACTAGCGGGATGGGGGATACGCAGTATTTT
>TRBD2|TRBJ2-2|TRBV7-2|NA
CASSFSSGTSSTGELFF
TGTGCCAGCAGCTTCAGCAGCGGGACTTCGTCCACCGGGGAGCTGTTTTTT
>NA|TRBJ2-7|TRBV28|NA
CASRSDTSVGYEQYF
TGTGCCAGCAGGTCAGATACTAGTGTGGGGTACGAGCAGTACTTC
>NA|TRBJ1-2|TRBV7-9|NA
CASSSLGRYGYTF
TGTGCCAGCAGCTCCCTGGGGCGTTATGGCTACACCTTC
>NA|TRBJ2-1|TRBV4-1|NA
CASSQGSSYNEQFF
TGCGCCAGCAGCCAGGGGAGCTCCTACAATGAGCAGTTCTTC
>TRBD1|TRBJ1-2|TRBV7-9|once
CASSPQTWDRSNYGYTF
TGTGCCAGCAGCCCCCAAACCTGGGACAGGTCCAACTATGGCTACACCTTC
>NA|TRBJ2-1|TRBV29-1|NA
CSVDPPGERDNEQFF
TGCAGCGTTGACCCCCCAGGGGAGAGGGACAATGAGCAGTTCTTC
>TRBD1|TRBJ1-2|TRBV18|NA
CASSPPGQLTTANYGYTF
TGCGCCAGCTCACCACCGGGACAGCTAACAACGGCTAACTATGGCTACACCTTC
>TRBD1|TRBJ1-2|TRBV19|NA
CASSPRGQNGYTF
TGTGCCAGTAGTCCCAGGGGGCAAAATGGCTACACCTTC
>TRBD1|TRBJ1-2|TRBV28|NA
CASSSATGGSIGYTF
TGTGCCAGCAGTTCAGCGACAGGGGGCTCGATTGGCTACACCTTC
>TRBD1|TRBJ1-3|TRBV5-8|NA
CASSFRGEAGNTIYF
TGTGCCAGCAGCTTCAGGGGGGAAGCTGGAAACACCATATATTTT
>NA|TRBJ2-7|TRBV28|NA
CASSLERGTYEQYF
TGTGCCAGCAGTTTAGAACGGGGAACCTACGAGCAGTACTTC
>NA|TRBJ1-2|TRBV9|once
CASSVVGGDYGYTF
TGTGCCAGCAGCGTAGTTGGGGGGGACTATGGCTACACCTTC
>NA|TRBJ2-2|TRBV2|NA
CASSDSRLGTGELFF
TGTGCCAGCAGTGACTCGAGGCTGGGCACCGGGGAGCTGTTTTTT
>NA|TRBJ1-1|TRBV27|NA
CASKIHPQGTEAFF
TGTGCCAGCAAAATTCACCCCCAGGGGACTGAAGCTTTCTTT
>TRBD1|TRBJ2-7|TRBV7-9|NA
CASSFRDRGYEQYF
TGTGCCAGCAGCTTCCGGGACAGGGGCTACGAGCAGTACTTC
>NA|TRBJ2-3|TRBV7-8|NA
CASSLASRTDTQYF
TGTGCCAGCAGCTTAGCTAGTCGGACAGATACGCAGTATTTT
>TRBD2|TRBJ2-1|TRBV7-2|once
CARQPGGGFNNEQFF
TGTGCCAGGCAACCTGGGGGAGGGTTCAACAATGAGCAGTTCTTC
>NA|TRBJ1-1|TRBV13|few
CASRSNTEAFF
TGTGCCAGCAGGAGCAACACTGAAGCTTTCTTT
>NA|TRBJ2-2|TRBV27|NA
CASSLSPSPVYNTGELFF
TGTGCCAGCAGTTTATCACCTAGTCCCGTCTACAACACCGGGGAGCTGTTTTTT
>NA|TRBJ2-7|TRBV9|NA
CASSPSGSEIYEQYF
TGTGCCAGCAGCCCATCCGGATCGGAGATATACGAGCAGTACTTC
>NA|TRBJ1-1|TRBV19|few
CASSSQGWNTEAFF
TGTGCCAGTAGTTCTCAGGGGTGGAACACTGAAGCTTTCTTT
>NA|TRBJ1-6|TRBV25-1|NA
CASSERGNSPLHF
TGTGCCAGCAGTGAACGGGGAAATTCACCCCTCCACTTT
>NA|TRBJ1-3|TRBV9|NA
CASSVAHRDSGNTIYF
TGTGCCAGCAGCGTAGCTCACCGGGACTCTGGAAACACCATATATTTT
>NA|TRBJ1-2|TRBV7-8|NA
CASSLEGATGNGYTF
TGTGCCAGCAGCTTAGAAGGAGCTACAGGGAATGGCTACACCTTC
>TRBD2|TRBJ2-1|TRBV9|NA
CASSAPISGISYNEQFF
TGTGCCAGCAGCGCCCCAATTAGCGGGATATCCTACAATGAGCAGTTCTTC
>NA|TRBJ2-7|TRBV19|NA
CASSPSDSSYEQYF
TGTGCCAGTAGTCCCTCGGATAGCTCCTACGAGCAGTACTTC
>NA|TRBJ1-5|TRBV28|NA
CASSLKGGRVNQPQHF
TGTGCCAGCAGTTTGAAAGGCGGGAGAGTCAATCAGCCCCAGCATTTT
>NA|TRBJ2-7|TRBV6-6|NA
CASSSSGTNYEQYF
TGTGCCAGCAGTTCTTCCGGGACAAACTACGAGCAGTACTTC
>TRBD2|TRBJ2-1|TRBV5-4|NA
CASSSQRGSSYNEQFF
TGTGCCAGCAGCTCCCAGCGGGGGAGCTCCTACAATGAGCAGTTCTTC
>TRBD1|TRBJ2-5|TRBV29-1|NA
CSVATGRETQYF
TGCAGCGTTGCGACAGGGCGGGAGACCCAGTACTTC
>NA|TRBJ1-5|TRBV19|once
CASSIFFAGDQPQHF
TGTGCCAGTAGTATATTTTTCGCAGGGGATCAGCCCCAGCATTTT
>TRBD1|TRBJ2-6|TRBV9|NA
CASSVTGAGANVLTF
TGTGCCAGCAGCGTGACAGGGGCGGGGGCCAACGTCCTGACTTTC
>NA|TRBJ2-2|TRBV30|NA
CAWSWGRGENTGELFF
TGTGCCTGGAGTTGGGGGAGGGGGGAGAACACCGGGGAGCTGTTTTTT
>NA|TRBJ2-5|TRBV2|NA
CASSGQALETQYF
TGTGCCAGCAGTGGACAGGCCTTAGAGACCCAGTACTTC
>NA|TRBJ1-1|TRBV6-1|once
CASTPPLLNTEAFF
TGTGCCAGCACCCCACCACTTTTGAACACTGAAGCTTTCTTT
>NA|TRBJ2-7|TRBV28|NA
CASSLIGGSYEQYF
TGTGCCAGCAGTTTGATAGGCGGCTCCTACGAGCAGTACTTC
>NA|TRBJ1-3|TRBV6-5|NA
CASSYSGGSGNTIYF
TGTGCCAGCAGTTACTCGGGAGGCTCTGGAAACACCATATATTTT
>NA|TRBJ2-1|TRBV7-3|once
CASSPGLTYNEQFF
TGTGCCAGCAGCCCGGGACTTACGTACAATGAGCAGTTCTTC
>NA|TRBJ2-1|TRBV7-9|NA
CASSPLSSYNEQFF
TGTGCCAGCAGCCCGCTAAGCTCCTACAATGAGCAGTTCTTC